This entry lists 18 T cell receptor beta chains sequenced from one sample in a study of cytomegalovirus exposure and HLA in healthy donors. The primer mix had 60 Vbeta and 13 Jbeta primers. Some clones are missing from TCRdb's copy, which holds only in-frame ones; the method was immunoSEQ multiplex PCR. The sample totals roughly 46,000 clones. Sequencing was performed on PBMCs. These receptors all stem from a woman in her thirties or forties in good health and CMV-seronegative.

The J gene is TRBJ2-1, the V gene TRBV9; D not certain. This CDR3 region has 14 residues. V was cut by 2 bases and J by 4 bases, with 10 bases left in between. CDR1 SGDLS and CDR2 YYNGEE come from the germline V gene. CDR3 nucleotides: TGTGCCAGCAGCGTTTACGCGGAGTACAATGAGCAGTTCTTC. Its protein product is CASSVYAEYNEQFF.

V usage is TRBV29-1 and J usage is TRBJ2-7, with D possibly TRBD1 on 6 matching bases. Per germline, CDR1 SQVTM and CDR2 ANQGSEA. V was clipped by 7 bases and J by 6 bases, with 13 bases between them. The CDR3 has 11 residues. The CDR3 sequence is CSGATGFEQYF. The CDR3 DNA reads as TGCAGCGGTGCTACAGGGTTCGAGCAGTACTTC.

The J gene is TRBJ1-1, the V gene TRBV6-5; D may be TRBD1 (6 bases). This CDR3 spans 14 amino acids. Germline CDR1 and CDR2: MNHEY and SVGAGI. V was clipped by 2 bases and J by 1 base, with 8 bases between them. The CDR3 here is CASSYDRTNTEAFF. The CDR3 DNA reads TGTGCCAGCAGTTACGACAGGACGAACACTGAAGCTTTCTTT.

This chain uses TRBV4-2 with TRBJ2-4; tentatively, D is TRBD2 (6 bases). Germline CDR1 is LGHNA and CDR2 is YNFKEQ. Trimming took 2 bases from V and 2 from J, leaving 16 bases between them. The CDR3 totals 17 residues. DNA of the CDR3: TGTGCCAGCAGCCAACAAGCGGGTGTACCCCCCAAAAACATTCAGTACTTC. This codes for CASSQQAGVPPKNIQYF.

The chain has TRBV28 and TRBJ2-7; unclear D gene. V gave up 3 bases and J gave up 3 bases, with 15 bases separating them. CDR1 is MDHEN and CDR2 is SYDVKM in the germline V gene. The CDR3 totals 15 residues. CDR3 nucleotides: TGTGCCAGCAGTTTCGGATGGGCCCGTGGCTACGAGCAGTACTTC. This encodes CASSFGWARGYEQYF.

Turning to this clone: Germline is not matched at one junction end, which may reflect a read error. This sequence joins TRBV7-7 and TRBJ2-5; 9 bases align to TRBD1. The CDR3 has 15 amino acids. Looked up from germline, CDR1 is SSHAT and CDR2 is FNYEAQ (reference sequence). The CDR3 reads CASSLGGTGKETQYF. The CDR3 region has the DNA TGTGCTAGCAGCTTAGGTGGGACAGGGAAAGAGACCCAGTACTTC.

The rearrangement joins TRBV20-1 to TRBJ1-1; D may be TRBD1 (5 bases). This CDR3 region has 10 residues. The V end lost 6 bases, the J end lost 7 bases, and 9 bases lay between the germline ends. CDR1 DFQATT and CDR2 SNEGSKA come from the germline V gene (reference sequence). In DNA form, the CDR3 reads TGCAGTGCGTGGACACTTGAAGCTTTCTTT. Translating it yields CSAWTLEAFF.

This sequence joins TRBV28 and TRBJ2-7; TRBD2 agrees at 8 bases. The CDR3 spans 19 residues. CDR1 is MDHEN and CDR2 is SYDVKM in the germline V gene. V trimming: 1 base; J trimming: 2 bases; junction bases outside the gene matches: 16. CDR3: CASSLSPSGLRPATYEQYF. As DNA, the CDR3 is TGTGCCAGCAGTTTATCCCCTAGCGGGCTTCGACCGGCTACCTACGAGCAGTACTTC. Together with reference TRBV28 and TRBJ2-7, the CDR3 gives the full variable domain: DVKVTQSSRYLVKRTGEKVFLECVQDMDHENMFWYRQDPGLGLRLIYFSYDVKMKEKGDIPEGYSVSREKKERFSLILESASTNQTSMYLCASSLSPSGLRPATYEQYFGPGTRLTVT.

The chain recombines TRBV28 with TRBJ1-5; 7 bases agree with TRBD1. CDR1 is MDHEN, CDR2 SYDVKM, per germline. The CDR3 spans 16 residues. V shed 4 bases, J shed 0 bases, and the junction held 6 bases outside the gene matches. DNA for the CDR3: TGTGCCAGCAGTTCTCGACAGGGTTATAGCAATCAGCCCCAGCATTTT. Protein product: CASSSRQGYSNQPQHF.

The genes are TRBV11-1 and TRBJ2-2, with 8 positions matching TRBD1. Trimming took 5 bases from V and 6 from J; bases not matched to a gene: 8. CDR3 length equals 15 residues. Germline V gene data show CDR1 as SGHAT and CDR2 as FQDESV (reference sequence). CDR3 bases: TGTGCCAGCAGCCGGGACAGGCGAGTCGCCGGGGAGCTGTTTTTT. Protein sequence: CASSRDRRVAGELFF.

The V call is TRBV11-3, the J call TRBJ2-7, with 10 nucleotides matching TRBD1. In germline, CDR1 is SGHNT, CDR2 YENEEA. The V and J ends lost 5 bases and 5 bases, in that order; junction bases with no gene match: 9. The CDR3 contains 15 residues. The chain's CDR3 is CASSRPGTGDDEQYF. The CDR3 region has the DNA TGTGCCAGCAGCAGACCCGGGACAGGGGACGACGAGCAGTACTTC.

The chain recombines TRBV23-1 with TRBJ1-2, with a possible D match to TRBD1 (6 bases). TRBV23-1 is classed as an ORF, of uncertain function. This CDR3 comprises 13 residues. Trimming shortened V by 8 bases and J by 8 bases, and 18 bases separated the two germline ends. The CDR3 DNA reads as TGCGCCAGCGGCAACCCGGGACAAGGGGGCTACACCTTC. Protein sequence: CASGNPGQGGYTF.

The V call is TRBV4-1, the J call TRBJ2-7; 8 bases line up with TRBD1. Germline CDR1 reads MGHRA; CDR2 reads YSYEKL. Losses at the gene ends were 3 bases for V and 3 bases for J; bases not matched to a gene: 10. This CDR3 spans 16 amino acids. The CDR3 loop is CASSQKTMDRVYEQYF. The DNA of the CDR3 is TGCGCCAGCAGCCAGAAGACGATGGACAGGGTCTACGAGCAGTACTTC.

The J gene is TRBJ2-7, the V gene TRBV6-6; perhaps TRBD1 as D (5 bases). V gave up 2 bases and J gave up 3 bases, with 8 bases separating them. There are 13 residues in the CDR3. Germline V gene lookup returns CDR1 MNHNY and CDR2 SVGAGI (reference sequence). The CDR3 DNA is TGTGCCAGCAGTTACGGCAGGGACTACGAGCAGTACTTC. Translating it yields CASSYGRDYEQYF.

The genes are TRBV6-6 and TRBJ1-1; 9 positions match TRBD1. Looked up from germline, CDR1 is MNHNY and CDR2 is SVGAGI (reference sequence). CDR3 length equals 14 residues. V dropped 2 bases and J dropped 7; count of bases not matched to a gene: 5. DNA for the CDR3: TGTGCCAGCAGTTACCCGGGACAGGGAGTTGAAGCTTTCTTT. Translated, it gives CASSYPGQGVEAFF.

The chain uses TRBV4-2 and TRBJ2-3, with TRBD2 as a possible D gene (6 bases). Germline CDR1 is LGHNA and CDR2 is YNFKEQ. The ends were cut back, 4 bases at V and 4 bases at J, with 9 bases in the middle. The CDR3 spans 13 residues. This CDR3 is CASSRRDSDTQYF. CDR3 nucleotide sequence: TGTGCCAGCAGCCGACGGGACTCAGATACGCAGTATTTT.

The gene calls are TRBV5-1 and TRBJ2-1, with 7 bases that match TRBD1. The length of the CDR3 is 15 residues. Germline V gives CDR1 SGHRS, CDR2 YFSETQ. With 4 bases clipped from V and 5 bases from J, the junction kept 9 bases outside the gene matches. CDR3 loop: CASSPPGQLNNEQFF. CDR3 bases: TGCGCCAGCAGCCCGCCGGGACAGCTAAACAATGAGCAGTTCTTC.

This chain connects TRBV10-3 to TRBJ2-1; perhaps TRBD2 as D (6 bases). Germline V CDR1 and CDR2: ENHRY, SYGVKD. This CDR3 comprises 14 residues. V was clipped by 0 bases and J by 10 bases, with 13 bases between them. The DNA for the CDR3 is TGTGCCATCAGTGAGTCGGCCCGCGGGGTAGAGCAGTTCTTC. The encoded protein is CAISESARGVEQFF.